This T cell receptor (beta chain) was identified in a study of cytomegalovirus exposure and HLA in healthy donors. Study-wide context: The 100 to 150 validation repertoires and the roughly 670 first-cohort repertoires shared a platform, a later analysis reported.

Clones were sequenced by immunoSEQ multiplex PCR, and TCRdb holds only the in-frame ones, with some missing. The sample has 250,000 or so clones; less than 90% are singletons. Remarks on this clone: The antigen remains unidentified.

The V end lost 0 bases, the J end lost 3 bases, and 6 bases lay between the germline ends. Germline CDR1 is SGHDT and CDR2 is YYEEEE. This CDR3 is 13 amino acids long. Whole-study findings and limits: Per published reports, the classifier diagnosed cytomegalovirus status with high specificity and sensitivity. Many donors carried some public TCRs, although rarity characterized most TCR sequences. Three chains tied to CMV proved CMV antigen-specific in vitro.

This clonotype was obtained from a man younger than 35 in good health and CMV-seropositive. The chain joins TRBV5-6 to TRBJ2-5, with D unclear. Input material: PBMCs. CDR3 sequence: CASSLGAEETQYF. DNA of the CDR3: TGTGCCAGCAGCTTGGGGGCCGAAGAGACCCAGTACTTC.